This TCR beta chain was observed in a study of blood T cell repertoires in COVID-19. Overall study: Sources were T cells, B-cell-depleted T cells, or PBMCs; the material itself was cDNA or gDNA.

Original methodology: Scientists estimated how many nucleated cells there were by amplifying reference gene primers. Using immunoSEQ multiplex PCR, the repertoire was profiled, and TCRdb retains in-frame clones only, with some absent. V, J and clone size are taken as reported in that table, and D and trimming were inferred from the DNA itself. The profile shows 150,000 to 200,000 clones, less than 85% of them singletons. The clonotype originates from a woman in her sixties or seventies with acute COVID-19. The sequencing sample was made of PBMCs or T cells enriched from blood (not recorded which).

Here the CDR3 DNA reads TGTGCCAGCAGAGCAGAGGACAGCTCCTACGAGCAGTACTTC. This sequence encodes CASRAEDSSYEQYF. This rearrangement joins TRBV28 to TRBJ2-7, with D possibly matching TRBD1 (6 bases). Germline CDR1 MDHEN, CDR2 SYDVKM. The length of the CDR3 is 14 residues. The V and J ends lost 6 bases and 0 bases respectively, with 12 bases between them.